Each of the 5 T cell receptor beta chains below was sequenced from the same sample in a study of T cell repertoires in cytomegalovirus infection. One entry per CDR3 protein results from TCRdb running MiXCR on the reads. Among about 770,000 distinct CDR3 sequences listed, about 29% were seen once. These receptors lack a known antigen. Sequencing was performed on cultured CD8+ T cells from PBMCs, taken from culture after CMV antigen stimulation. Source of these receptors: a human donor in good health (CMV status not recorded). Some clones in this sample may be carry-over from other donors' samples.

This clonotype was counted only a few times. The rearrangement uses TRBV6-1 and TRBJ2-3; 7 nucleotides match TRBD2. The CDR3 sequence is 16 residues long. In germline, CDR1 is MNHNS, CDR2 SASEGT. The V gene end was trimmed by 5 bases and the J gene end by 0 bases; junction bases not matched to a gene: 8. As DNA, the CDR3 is TGTGCCAGCAGTTCGCGAGCGGGGCTAAGCACAGATACGCAGTATTTT. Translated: CASSSRAGLSTDTQYF.

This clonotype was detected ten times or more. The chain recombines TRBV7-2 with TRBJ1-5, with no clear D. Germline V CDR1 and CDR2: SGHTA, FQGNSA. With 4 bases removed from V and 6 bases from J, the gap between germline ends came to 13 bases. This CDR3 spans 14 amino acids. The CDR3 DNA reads TGTGCCAGCAGCTATCTCAGTGGCGGTCAGCCCCAGCATTTT. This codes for CASSYLSGGQPQHF.

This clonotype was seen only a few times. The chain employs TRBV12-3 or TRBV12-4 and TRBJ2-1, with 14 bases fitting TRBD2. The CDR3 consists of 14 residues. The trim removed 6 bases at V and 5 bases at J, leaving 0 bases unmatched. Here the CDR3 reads CASRTSGGDNEQFF. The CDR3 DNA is TGTGCCAGCAGGACTAGCGGGGGGGACAATGAGCAGTTCTTC.

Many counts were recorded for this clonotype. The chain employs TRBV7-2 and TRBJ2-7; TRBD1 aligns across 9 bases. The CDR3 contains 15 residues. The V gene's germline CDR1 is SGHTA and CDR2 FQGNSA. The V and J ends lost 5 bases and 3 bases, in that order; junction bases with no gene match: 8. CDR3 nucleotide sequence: TGTGCCAGCAGCCTTACCGGGACAGGGTACTACGAGCAGTACGTC. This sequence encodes CASSLTGTGYYEQYV.

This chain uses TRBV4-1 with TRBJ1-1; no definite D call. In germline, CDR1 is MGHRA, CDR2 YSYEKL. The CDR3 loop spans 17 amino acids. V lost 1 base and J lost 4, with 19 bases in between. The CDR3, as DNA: TGCGCCAGCAGCCAAGTAGCCAGGAAATACATCGGCACTGAAGCTTTCTTT. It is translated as CASSQVARKYIGTEAFF.